This entry describes one TCR beta chain. This entry comes from a study of blood T cell repertoires in COVID-19. V trimming: 5 bases; J trimming: 2 bases; junction bases outside the gene matches: 12. This CDR3 contains 18 residues. Germline CDR1 reads SGHNT; CDR2 reads YENEEA. Repertoires were generated with immunoSEQ multiplex PCR, while TCRdb's copy carries only in-frame clones and drops some. The profile shows roughly 91,000 clones, 76% of them singletons. The rearrangement links TRBV11-3 to TRBJ2-1; 10 positions match TRBD2. The sequencing sample was made of peripheral blood. This receptor was identified in an older man with acute or convalescent COVID-19. The CDR3 DNA follows: TGTGCCAGCAGCCCAGGCCCTGGGGGGACTAGCGCCTACAATGAGCAGTTCTTC. Its protein is CASSPGPGGTSAYNEQFF.